This TCR beta chain was profiled in a study of blood T cells in healthy people across ages. A J-beta primer mix and a sample-barcoded 5' primer were used in a second PCR of roughly 6 to 11 cycles. Each TCR beta cDNA got a 12-nucleotide random molecular identifier. TCRdb processed the 5' RACE reads anew with MiXCR; each CDR3 protein has one entry. Of 1.4 million or so distinct CDR3 sequences listed, around 40% are singletons. This receptor was identified in a woman aged 18-29 years in good health. Sequenced: blood.

CDR3 region: CASDGTVRSEQYF. CDR3 bases: TGTGCCAGCGACGGGACCGTACGTTCCGAGCAGTACTTC. The rearrangement uses TRBV28 and TRBJ2-7; D might be TRBD1 or TRBD2, each matching 5 bases. The CDR3 consists of 13 residues. Trimming left V 8 bases short and J 6 bases short, with 17 bases between. Germline values: CDR1 MDHEN, CDR2 SYDVKM.